This is a list of T cell receptor beta chains from one sample in a study of T cell changes during pregnancy in multiple sclerosis. TCRdb keeps only in-frame clones here, not all; method: immunoSEQ multiplex PCR. The data show under 70,000 clones, 85% to 95% seen once. The sample here was peripheral blood, taken in the third trimester of pregnancy. The receptors were sampled from a female donor in good health, enrolled as a control in a pregnancy study. Both conserved end residues are part of each CDR3. Some rows mark clone size as missing; the rest say once, few, many or name a class of expanded clone.

TRBV29-1	NA	16	CSVELLAGGNQETQYF
TRBV25-1	NA	13	CATMGSGVETQYF
TRBV7-2	NA	15	CASSLPGTLSYEQYF
TRBV21-1	NA	14	CASSRRDSAEEQYF
TRBV6-5	few	14	CASSYSPGNQPQHF
TRBV5-1	NA	15	CASSLLGHLAETQYF
TRBV29-1	NA	12	CSVGSDVQGYTF
TRBV30	once	16	CAWSQGLSSGANVLTF
TRBV5-8	NA	15	CASSLYQSSTDTQYF
TRBV7-8	NA	15	CASSLVGGDPYEQYF
TRBV7-9	NA	18	CASSPVQVLSGRAYEQYF
TRBV29-1	NA	14	CSALPALPAGKQYF
TRBV30	NA	13	CAWSGGLAAEQYF
TRBV18	NA	17	CASSPAGGGGVNTEAFF
TRBV5-1	NA	14	CASSRDRGTRGQYF
TRBV2	NA	15	CASSEALRGAGELFF